Listed below are T cell receptor beta chains from one sample, sequenced in a study of T cells in Graves' hyperthyroidism and ophthalmopathy. TCRdb used MiXCR to reprocess the multiplex PCR reads, holding one entry per CDR3 protein. Counted here are some 600,000 distinct CDR3 sequences, about 14% occurring once; the ten biggest clones make up under 7%. The specimen was blood. These receptors were obtained from a woman between 25 and 40 years old with Graves' hyperthyroidism that later progressed to Graves' ophthalmopathy. The CDR3 runs from the conserved cysteine through the conserved F or W. A D gene is named only where the DNA matches it firmly. Size tells how often a clone was seen (once, few, many) or the class of an expanded clone, and some rows leave it out.

v_call	clone_size	d_call	j_call	cdr3_aa	cdr3_nt
TRBV20-1	few	-	TRBJ1-2	CSARDRKINYGYTF	TGCAGTGCTAGAGATCGGAAGATTAACTATGGCTACACCTTC
TRBV6-2/TRBV6-3	few	TRBD2	TRBJ2-7	CVSSYRRESYEQYF	TGTGTCAGCAGTTACCGGCGGGAGAGCTACGAGCAGTACTTC
TRBV6-1	many	-	TRBJ1-2	CASSDQGHHGYTF	TGTGCCAGCAGTGACCAGGGACACCATGGCTACACCTTC
TRBV7-9	-	TRBD1	TRBJ1-6	CASSLRQGDNSPLHF	TGTGCCAGCAGCCTAAGACAGGGGGATAATTCACCCCTCCACTTT
TRBV10-3	-	-	TRBJ2-2	CAISVEASDTGELFF	TGTGCCATCAGTGTCGAGGCCTCAGACACCGGGGAGCTGTTTTTT
TRBV6-2/TRBV6-3	few	TRBD1	TRBJ1-5	CASSSGTGYGQPQHF	TGTGCCAGCAGCTCCGGGACAGGGTATGGTCAGCCCCAGCATTTT
TRBV9	many	TRBD1	TRBJ1-1	CASSRTGGRAFF	TGTGCCAGCAGCAGGACAGGGGGACGCGCTTTCTTT
TRBV7-2	many	TRBD2	TRBJ2-1	CASSLEVLAGNNEQFF	TGTGCCAGCAGCTTAGAGGTTCTAGCGGGCAACAATGAGCAGTTCTTC
TRBV6-2/TRBV6-3	-	-	TRBJ1-5	CASTSRSNQPQHF	TGTGCCAGCACTTCACGGAGCAATCAGCCCCAGCATTTT
TRBV25-1	many	-	TRBJ2-7	CASSEVQGRTGEQYF	TGTGCCAGCAGTGAAGTCCAGGGCCGGACTGGAGAGCAGTACTTC
TRBV18	many	TRBD1	TRBJ2-3	CASSPPGQPTDTQYF	TGTGCCAGCTCACCACCGGGACAGCCCACAGATACGCAGTATTTT
TRBV7-3	few	-	TRBJ1-3	CASSFAGTSGNTIYF	TGTGCCAGCAGCTTCGCCGGGACCTCTGGAAACACCATATATTTT
TRBV4-3	few	TRBD1	TRBJ2-6	CASSQTPGQGASGANVLTF	TGCGCCAGCAGCCAGACACCGGGACAGGGGGCGTCCGGGGCCAACGTCCTGACTTTC
TRBV12-3/TRBV12-4	many	-	TRBJ2-2	CASSKGPRSGNTGELFF	TGTGCCAGCAGTAAGGGTCCCAGGTCGGGAAACACCGGGGAGCTGTTTTTT
TRBV3-1	many	-	TRBJ2-7	CASSQGWELYF	TGTGCCAGCAGCCAAGGTTGGGAGCTGTACTTC
TRBV24-1	-	TRBD1	TRBJ2-5	CATSDPTGGETQYF	TGTGCCACCAGTGACCCGACAGGGGGAGAGACCCAGTACTTC
TRBV5-5	-	-	TRBJ1-1	CASSSYRETEAFF	TGTGCCAGCAGCTCCTACAGGGAGACTGAAGCTTTCTTT
TRBV5-6	many	TRBD2	TRBJ2-1	CASTLDLRGTYNEQFF	TGTGCCAGCACTCTGGACCTGCGGGGGACCTACAATGAGCAGTTCTTC
TRBV3-1	few	TRBD2	TRBJ2-1	CASTPFLAGVNEQFF	TGTGCCAGCACTCCCTTCCTAGCGGGAGTCAATGAGCAGTTCTTC
TRBV30	few	-	TRBJ1-3	CASAGGSGNTIYF	TGTGCCTCGGCGGGGGGCTCTGGAAACACCATATATTTT
TRBV5-1	-	-	TRBJ1-3	CASSLGQRPGNTIYF	TGCGCCAGCAGCTTGGGACAGAGGCCTGGAAACACCATATATTTT
TRBV2	many	TRBD1	TRBJ2-3	CASSLDRARPDTQYF	TGTGCCAGCAGCCTGGACAGGGCGAGGCCAGATACGCAGTATTTT
TRBV25-1	-	-	TRBJ1-1	CASSETKNRGTEAFF	TGTGCCAGCAGTGAAACAAAAAATCGGGGAACTGAAGCTTTCTTT
TRBV30	few	-	TRBJ2-1	CAWNIQGGALDEQFF	TGTGCCTGGAATATACAGGGTGGGGCTCTCGATGAGCAGTTCTTC
TRBV9	many	TRBD2	TRBJ2-1	CASSVRGGTRGGDEQFF	TGTGCCAGCAGCGTCCGGGGAGGGACGAGAGGAGGCGATGAGCAGTTCTTC
TRBV11-2	many	TRBD2	TRBJ2-3	CASSQTIAGVTDTQYF	TGTGCCAGCAGCCAAACCATAGCGGGAGTGACAGATACGCAGTATTTT
TRBV6-1	few	TRBD2	TRBJ2-3	CASRGLAGRTDTQYF	TGTGCCAGCAGAGGACTAGCGGGACGTACAGATACGCAGTATTTT
TRBV9	many	TRBD2	TRBJ2-1	CASSDPLGLAVNEQFF	TGTGCCAGCAGCGACCCTCTGGGACTAGCTGTGAATGAGCAGTTCTTC